This T cell receptor (beta chain) stems from a study of glioma-infiltrating T cells after dendritic cell vaccination (dated by TCRdb to about 2016). Regarding the complete study: The cohort included some 15 glioblastoma patients drawn from Phase I and II dendritic cell vaccination trials, of whom 9 were newly diagnosed and 6 had recurrent disease. Between the early 2000s and the early 2010s, the patients were given dendritic cell vaccination pulsed with autologous tumor lysate. The vaccine was prepared from monocyte-derived dendritic cells that were cultured for seven days with IL-4 and GM-CSF and then pulsed overnight with autologous tumor lysate. Patients received three intradermal dendritic cell vaccine injections at biweekly intervals in the arm below the axilla. In glioblastoma patients vaccinated with dendritic cells, deep sequencing of TCR beta CDR3 regions served to measure tumor-infiltrating lymphocyte content and to compare repertoires between tumor and blood. Survival after dendritic cell vaccination was correlated with TCR sequencing metrics such as TIL content and the overlap between tumor and blood repertoires. Study-level results and caveats: Longer time to progression and overall survival after dendritic cell vaccination were predicted by higher estimated pretreatment TIL content. TCR clonality showed no direct relationship with survival, which suggests that a diverse polyclonal response may matter. The cohort was small and heterogeneous, and full blood and tumor sets were available for few patients, with initial-recurrent tumor pairs available for even fewer patients. The three-group TCR overlap response model was described as speculative and requiring prospective validation.

Selection of patients required sufficient residual fresh-frozen tumor tissue and over two years of available survival data. Although molecular status otherwise differed among the glioblastoma patients, no patient had an isocitrate dehydrogenase mutation. PBMC were collected before vaccination, two weeks after the third vaccination, and at tumor progression if tumor progression occurred. Genomic DNA was extracted with the Qiagen DNeasy Blood extraction Kit. The immunoSEQ assay amplified TCRB CDR3 regions from 2 micrograms of genomic DNA, or from all available DNA when less than that amount was available. For multiplex PCR, 60 forward primers for TCR V beta segments and 13 reverse primers for J beta segments were used. To estimate the number of reads per starting template, synthetic control templates were added to each sample at limiting dilution. Sequencing produced 87 bp reads on the Illumina HiSeq System. As for how the authors treated the data: PCR and sequencing errors were removed by a nearest neighbor algorithm that merged closely related sequences. TCR overlap was measured as the percentage of unique tumor TCR beta sequences that were also present in the peripheral blood of the same patient. Held by TCRdb, this immuneACCESS table contains in-frame sequences only and omits some clones. Under half of the omission traces to an unresolved V gene where checked; the cause of the rest is unknown. V, J and clone size are those of that table, while D and trimming were read from the DNA. Within this sample are 95,000 to 110,000 clones, with roughly 79% of them counted one time only. Less than 15% of the sample goes to the ten largest clones.

The CDR3 sequence holds 14 residues, the cysteine and phenylalanine included. Only CDR3 DNA is held: 42 bases, read in frame from base 1. Trimmed from V: 7 bases; trimmed from J: 8 bases; junction bases lacking a gene match: 10. CDR1 SGHTA and CDR2 FQGNSA were looked up in the germline V gene. On this clone itself: Its specific antigen is unknown. Base quality data are lacking; no much larger clone is found one base away.

The receptor was derived from a human donor with glioblastoma. The chain joins TRBV7-2 to TRBJ1-4; 7 central bases correspond to TRBD1. The sample was blood, taken before dendritic cell vaccination. The DNA sequence follows: TGTGCCAGCAAAAACCGGGACAGAGGGGAAAAACTGTTTTTT. The resulting protein is CASKNRDRGEKLFF.